These 14 T cell receptor beta chains were all obtained from the same sample, sequenced in a study of T-cell memory formation after mild COVID-19. TCRdb re-called the 5' RACE reads through MiXCR, storing one row per CDR3 protein. The profile shows 550,000 to 700,000 distinct CDR3 sequences, 17% of them singletons. The sample comprised PBMCs or a T cell subset sorted from them (not recorded which). The receptors derive from an adult woman who had mild COVID-19 (a few samples of this study predate the infection). Cell type and time point are not known.

The chain has TRBV2 and TRBJ2-5, with D perhaps TRBD2 (6 bases). V was cut by 6 bases and J by 2 bases, with 16 bases left in between. Germline lookup yields CDR1 SNHLY and CDR2 FYNNEI. This CDR3 contains 15 residues. The CDR3, as DNA: TGTGCCAGCAGCCCGGGGCTAGCGATTCAAGAGACCCAGTACTTC. Its translation is CASSPGLAIQETQYF.

The chain couples TRBV7-3 to TRBJ2-1, with 8 bases aligning to TRBD2. V shed 5 bases and J 7 bases; nucleotides not matched to a gene: 13. Germline lookup yields CDR1 SGHTA and CDR2 FQGTGA. This CDR3 region has 16 residues. The CDR3 sequence: CASSIYAGGTRNEQFF. The DNA of the CDR3 is TGTGCCAGCAGCATCTATGCGGGAGGTACTAGAAATGAGCAGTTCTTC.

The rearrangement uses TRBV19 and TRBJ1-3; D is unresolved. The CDR3 has 12 residues. The germline gives CDR1 LNHDA, CDR2 SQIVND (reference sequence). Trimming cost V 3 bases and J 0 bases, with 0 bases left between them. The CDR3 DNA sequence: TGTGCCAGTAGTATCTCTGGAAACACCATATATTTT. Its translation: CASSISGNTIYF.

For this clonotype: Germline and junction disagree at one end, which may indicate a read error. The chain recombines TRBV2 with TRBJ2-1; no clear D gene. CDR1 and CDR2 from the germline V gene are SNHLY and FYNNEI. The length of the CDR3 is 13 residues. The CDR3 sequence: CASREDGLNEQFF. CDR3 nucleotides: TGTGCCAGCAGAGAAGACGGCCTCAATGAGCAGTTCTTC.

This clonotype has a handful of counts. The gene calls are TRBV29-1 and TRBJ2-7; the match to TRBD2 covers 8 bases. This CDR3 has 13 residues. CDR1 SQVTM and CDR2 ANQGSEA come from the germline V gene. Unmatched junction bases numbered 2, after V lost 4 bases and J lost 0 bases. The CDR3 nucleotides are TGCAGCGTTGTAGGGACTAGCTCCTACGAGCAGTACTTC. Translating it yields CSVVGTSSYEQYF.

This clonotype came up a few times. This chain connects TRBV4-2 to TRBJ2-3, with D perhaps matching TRBD1 or TRBD2 (7 bases each). Trimming took 5 bases from V and 3 from J, leaving 18 bases between them. The CDR3 covers 16 residues. CDR1 and CDR2 from the germline V gene are LGHNA and YNFKEQ. This CDR3 reads CASSAGGRGATDTQYF. The CDR3 nucleotides read TGTGCCAGCAGCGCAGGGGGTCGGGGGGCAACAGATACGCAGTATTTT.

The chain is built from TRBV5-5 and TRBJ2-1, with D maybe TRBD2 (5 bases). Trimming pared 7 bases from V and 4 bases from J, leaving 18 bases between. Germline CDR1 SGHKS, CDR2 YYEKEE (reference sequence). This CDR3 region has 15 residues. CDR3 loop: CASLPWGAIYNEQFF. CDR3 sequence (DNA): TGTGCCAGCCTCCCCTGGGGAGCAATTTACAATGAGCAGTTCTTC. The variable domain in full, with the rest retrieved from reference TRBV5-5 and TRBJ2-1, is DAGVTQSPTHLIKTRGQQVTLRCSPISGHKSVSWYQQVLGQGPQFIFQYYEKEERGRGNFPDRFSARQFPNYSSELNVNALLLGDSALYLCASLPWGAIYNEQFFGPGTRLTVL.

The chain joins TRBV12-3 or TRBV12-4 to TRBJ2-1; 11 bases are shared with TRBD2. V dropped 5 bases and J dropped 5; count of bases not matched to a gene: 8. The CDR3 is 16 residues long. The CDR3 protein is CASSTRLAGKHNEQFF. The CDR3 DNA follows: TGTGCCAGCAGTACCCGACTAGCGGGAAAGCACAATGAGCAGTTCTTC.

This clonotype was counted between two and nine times. The chain couples TRBV5-1 to TRBJ2-7; TRBD2 aligns across 7 bases. The CDR3 sequence is 14 residues long. With V trimmed by 0 bases and J by 7 bases, 7 bases remained unmatched. Germline CDR1 SGHRS, CDR2 YFSETQ. CDR3: CASSLELAFGEQYF. The CDR3 DNA reads TGCGCCAGCAGCTTGGAACTAGCGTTCGGAGAGCAGTACTTC. The entire variable domain, with the rest obtained from reference TRBV5-1 and TRBJ2-7, is as follows: KAGVTQTPRYLIKTRGQQVTLSCSPISGHRSVSWYQQTPGQGLQFLFEYFSETQRNKGNFPGRFSGRQFSNSRSEMNVSTLELGDSALYLCASSLELAFGEQYFGPGTRLTVT.

V usage is TRBV21-1 and J usage is TRBJ2-7; TRBD1 reflects the table's D call only, with no check against the DNA. TRBV21-1 is a documented pseudogene. The CDR3 spans 13 residues. CDR3 DNA: TGTGCCTGGCAACCGGGACGAGGGAGTGGGGAGTACTTC. Protein: CAWQPGRGSGEYF.

This clonotype showed up many times. V usage is TRBV6-1 and J usage is TRBJ2-2; D might be TRBD1 or TRBD2, each matching 5 bases. V was shortened by 3 bases and J by 7 bases, with 15 bases between the two germline ends. CDR1 MNHNS and CDR2 SASEGT come from the germline V gene. There are 15 residues in the CDR3. CDR3 region: CASSETYGDVGELFF. The CDR3 bases are TGTGCCAGCAGTGAGACTTACGGGGACGTCGGGGAGCTGTTTTTT.

This chain uses TRBV6-6 with TRBJ2-7; D is unclear. Germline V gene data show CDR1 as MNHNY and CDR2 as SVGAGI (reference sequence). CDR3 length: 13 residues. The V end lost 4 bases, the J end lost 6 bases, and 13 bases lay between the germline ends. The DNA for the CDR3 is TGTGCCAGCAGTTCAGACATAGGAGCCGAGCAGTACTTC. Its protein product is CASSSDIGAEQYF.

This clonotype was seen a few times. This sequence joins TRBV7-9 and TRBJ2-1; D tentatively reads TRBD1 or TRBD2 (5 bases each). Germline assignment: CDR1 SEHNR and CDR2 FQNEAQ (reference sequence). The CDR3 sequence is 15 residues long. Trimming took off 3 bases at V and 4 bases at J, with 13 bases between the two ends. The CDR3 loop is CASSFQGDWYNEQFF. In nucleotides, the CDR3 is TGTGCCAGCAGCTTTCAGGGAGATTGGTACAATGAGCAGTTCTTC. Together with reference TRBV7-9 and TRBJ2-1, the CDR3 gives the full variable domain: DTGVSQNPRHKITKRGQNVTFRCDPISEHNRLYWYRQTLGQGPEFLTYFQNEAQLEKSRLLSDRFSAERPKGSFSTLEIQRTEQGDSAMYLCASSFQGDWYNEQFFGPGTRLTVL.

The chain uses TRBV5-1 and TRBJ2-5, with 7 bases lining up with TRBD2. There are 13 residues in the CDR3. Germline lookup yields CDR1 SGHRS and CDR2 YFSETQ. V trimming: 4 bases; J trimming: 5 bases; junction bases outside the gene matches: 5. CDR3 amino acids: CASSIAGSETQYF. The CDR3 bases are TGCGCCAGCAGCATAGCGGGCAGCGAGACCCAGTACTTC.